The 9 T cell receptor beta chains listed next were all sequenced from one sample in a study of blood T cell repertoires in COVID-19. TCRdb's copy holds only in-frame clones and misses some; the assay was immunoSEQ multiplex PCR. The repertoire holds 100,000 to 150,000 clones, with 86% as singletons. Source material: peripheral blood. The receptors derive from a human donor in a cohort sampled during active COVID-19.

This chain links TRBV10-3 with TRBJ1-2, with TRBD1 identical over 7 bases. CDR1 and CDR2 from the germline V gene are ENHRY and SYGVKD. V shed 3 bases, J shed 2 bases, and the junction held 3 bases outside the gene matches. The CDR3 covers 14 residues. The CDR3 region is CAISDKQGNYGYTF. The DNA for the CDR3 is TGTGCCATCAGTGATAAACAGGGGAACTATGGCTACACCTTC.

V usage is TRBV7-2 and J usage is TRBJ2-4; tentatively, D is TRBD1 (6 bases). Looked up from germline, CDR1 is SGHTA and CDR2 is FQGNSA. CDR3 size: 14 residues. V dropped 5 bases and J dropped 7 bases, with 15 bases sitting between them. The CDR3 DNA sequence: TGTGCCAGCAGCCCCCGCCCAGGGGCGAACATTCAGTACTTC. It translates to CASSPRPGANIQYF.

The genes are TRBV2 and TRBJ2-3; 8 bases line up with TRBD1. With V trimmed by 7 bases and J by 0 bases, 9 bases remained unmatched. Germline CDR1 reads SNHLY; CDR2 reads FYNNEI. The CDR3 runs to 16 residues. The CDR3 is CASTGTGRPSTDTQYF. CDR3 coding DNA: TGTGCCAGCACTGGGACAGGAAGGCCTAGCACAGATACGCAGTATTTT. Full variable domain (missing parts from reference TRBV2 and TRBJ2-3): EPEVTQTPSHQVTQMGQEVILRCVPISNHLYFYWYRQILGQKVEFLVSFYNNEISEKSEIFDDQFSVERPDGSNFTLKIRSTKLEDSAMYFCASTGTGRPSTDTQYFGPGTRLTVL.

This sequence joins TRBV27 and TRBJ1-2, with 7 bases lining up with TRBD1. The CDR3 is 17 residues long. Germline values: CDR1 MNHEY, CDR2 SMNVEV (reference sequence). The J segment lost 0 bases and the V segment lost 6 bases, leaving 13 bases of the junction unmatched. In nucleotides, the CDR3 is TGTGCCAGCAGACGCCCTGGGACAGCCCACCCTAACTATGGCTACACCTTC. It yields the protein CASRRPGTAHPNYGYTF.

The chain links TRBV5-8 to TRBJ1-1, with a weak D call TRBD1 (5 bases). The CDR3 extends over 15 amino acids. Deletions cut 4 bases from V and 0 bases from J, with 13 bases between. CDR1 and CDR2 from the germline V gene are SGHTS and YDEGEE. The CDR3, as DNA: TGTGCCAGCAGCCCGCGCAGGGTCATGAACACTGAAGCTTTCTTT. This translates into CASSPRRVMNTEAFF.

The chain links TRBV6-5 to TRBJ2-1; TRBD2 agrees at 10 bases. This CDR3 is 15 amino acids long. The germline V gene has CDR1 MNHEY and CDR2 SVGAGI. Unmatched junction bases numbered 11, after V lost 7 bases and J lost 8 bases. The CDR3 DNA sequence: TGTGCCAGCATCCCTAAGCGGGAGGGGTCACATGAGCAGTTCTTC. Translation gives CASIPKREGSHEQFF.

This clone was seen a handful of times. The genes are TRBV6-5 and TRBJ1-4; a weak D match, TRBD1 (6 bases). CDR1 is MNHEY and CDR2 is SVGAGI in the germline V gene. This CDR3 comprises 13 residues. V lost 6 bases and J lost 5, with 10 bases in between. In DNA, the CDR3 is TGTGCCAGCAGCGACAGGTGGAATGAAAAACTGTTTTTT. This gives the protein CASSDRWNEKLFF.

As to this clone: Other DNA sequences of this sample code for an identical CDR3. The CDR3 bases are TGTGCCAGTAGTAGCAGGACAGGGTTTAGCAATCAGCCCCAGCATTTT. It encodes CASSSRTGFSNQPQHF. V usage is TRBV19 and J usage is TRBJ1-5, with 8 bases matching TRBD1. The CDR3 extends over 16 amino acids. V shed 4 bases, J shed 0 bases, and the junction held 5 bases outside the gene matches. Germline V gene sequence: CDR1 LNHDA, CDR2 SQIVND (reference sequence).

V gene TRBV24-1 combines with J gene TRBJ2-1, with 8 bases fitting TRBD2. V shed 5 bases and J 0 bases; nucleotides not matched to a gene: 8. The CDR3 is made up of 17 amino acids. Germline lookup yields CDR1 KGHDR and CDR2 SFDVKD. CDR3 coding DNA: TGTGCCACCAGTGCCCCCAGCGGGAGTGGCTCCTACAATGAGCAGTTCTTC. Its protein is CATSAPSGSGSYNEQFF.